The clone carrying this T cell receptor (beta chain) was found a few times. Its specificity is unknown. This sample is drawn from a study of T cell responses to AZD1222 COVID-19 vaccine. TCRdb's table, derived via immunoSEQ multiplex PCR, lists solely in-frame clones and lacks some. The repertoire has some 98,000 clones, around nine tenths of them found once; the top ten carry approximately 16%. Study-wide findings and caveats: Spike-wide vaccine-associated CD4 TCRs dominated at 160-218 and 743-854. Baseline seropositivity occurred in only a handful of AZD1222 recipients.

The sequencing here drew on peripheral blood, taken 28 days after the second AZD1222 dose. The receptor's source is an adult who received the AZD1222 COVID-19 vaccine.

The CDR3 is CAWSDNQGTGEKLFF. In nucleotides, the CDR3 is TGTGCCTGGAGTGATAATCAGGGGACGGGTGAAAAACTGTTTTTT. V and J are TRBV30 and TRBJ1-4; D perhaps matches TRBD1 (6 bases). Trimming cost V 1 base and J 7 bases, with 16 bases left between them. This CDR3 is 15 amino acids long. Germline V gene sequence: CDR1 GTSNPN, CDR2 SVGIG (reference sequence).